This TCR beta chain was observed in a study of OX40 agonist ivuxolimab in advanced cancers. Profiled with immunoSEQ multiplex PCR; TCRdb holds only in-frame clones, not every one. The table records about 69,000 clones, 90% of them present only once. The germline gives CDR1 LNHNV, CDR2 YYDKDF (reference sequence). V was pared by 0 bases and J by 4 bases, with 16 bases between. The CDR3 is 16 residues long. The gene calls are TRBV15 and TRBJ2-7; D remains ambiguous. The specimen was CD4+ or CD8+ T cells sorted from blood, collected in a trial of the OX40 agonist ivuxolimab. This sequence was found in an adult with an advanced solid tumor such as melanoma, head and neck, liver or kidney cancer. CDR3 bases: TGTGCCACCAGCAGAGATACAAGAAACACCAGATACGAGCAGTACTTC. This gives the protein CATSRDTRNTRYEQYF.